The clone carrying this TCR beta chain was observed many times. An equimolar mix of two oligonucleotides served as the beta constant-region primer for TRBC1 and TRBC2. TCRdb re-called the UMI-ligation and nested PCR reads through MiXCR, storing one row per CDR3 protein. The sample consists of roughly 140,000 distinct CDR3 sequences, 15% to 20% of them appearing once. The data are from a study of naive and memory T cell subsets. The receptor comes from a human donor in good health. Source material: naive CD4+ T cells from blood.

DNA for the CDR3: TGTGCCAGCAGTTACGTAACCGGGACCGAAGCTTTCTTT. It codes for CASSYVTGTEAFF. The V gene is TRBV6-5, the J gene TRBJ1-1; a weak D match, TRBD1 (5 bases). This CDR3 spans 13 amino acids. The germline V and J ends were trimmed by 2 bases and 8 bases, with 12 bases remaining between them. CDR1 MNHEY and CDR2 SVGAGI come from the germline V gene.